This T cell receptor beta chain was found in a study of T cells expressing NK-cell markers (dated by TCRdb to the early 2020s). Concerning the study at large: Three sorted T-cell subsets (CD3+CD56+NKG2C+, CD3+CD56+NKG2C- and CD3+CD56-NKG2C+) from 8 or 9 donors had their TCR beta-chain repertoires profiled. All eight donors whose samples were sequenced were randomly selected healthy volunteers, three of them men and five women. Seven of the eight sequenced donors were HCMV-seropositive and one was HCMV-seronegative. The libraries were sequenced on Illumina HiSeq 2000/2500, MiSeq or NextSeq, producing 2 x 150 bp reads. The study at large found these results: Whether the expanded NKG2C-expressing T cell clones were specific for HCMV antigens was left unclear. Those dominant clonotypes were again the most abundant among CD3+CD56-NKG2C+ cells in several donors, at about 28.3-60.1%. In roughly six donors, the dominant CD3+CD56+NKG2C+ clonotypes ranked among the top 10 CD8+ clonotypes, making up about 1.0-7.5% of CD8+ T cells.

Worth noting for this clonotype: The clone's antigen remains unknown.

HCMV serostatus was determined by detecting HCMV-specific IgG in serum with a commercial ELISA kit. Peripheral blood mononuclear cells were isolated from blood by Ficoll density gradient centrifugation. For sequencing, an Illumina HiSeq 2000 was employed. TCR beta cDNA libraries were prepared using 5'RACE template switching, which introduced a universal primer site and unique molecular identifiers. Synthesis of cDNA was primed from the TCR beta constant segment and was followed by two consecutive PCR amplification steps. Per the original workflow: Reads were demultiplexed and grouped by UMI with MIGEC, and clonotypes were assembled and quantified with MiTCR. To remove erroneous sequences, TCR cDNA sequences were retained only when supported by two or more reads. The tcR package was used for downstream repertoire analysis, and clonotypes were matched across fractions by CDR3 nucleotide sequence plus V segment. VDJmatch was used to annotate antigen specificity against VDJdb, with one amino acid substitution allowed in CDR3. TCRdb reprocessed the reads; each CDR3 protein sequence makes one entry, and DNA is unavailable. These V and J calls rely on TCRdb rather than the paper's analysis. The table kept for this sample lists about 170,000 distinct CDR3 sequences. The ten biggest clones cover 20% to 25% of the sample.

In the germline V gene, CDR1 corresponds to SGHVS and CDR2 to FQNEAQ. From cysteine to phenylalanine, the CDR3 is 17 amino acids long. DNA for this receptor is not on file. Input material: blood T cells: a sorted CD56 or NKG2C T cell subset, CD4+ or CD8+ T cells, or bulk PBMC T cells (not recorded which). This chain joins TRBV7-8 to TRBJ1-4; TCRdb lists TRBD1, though no DNA is available to test this call. The sequence was collected from a man aged 18 to 69 in good health. The CDR3 loop reads CASSSTPPDRGYEKLFF.